The T cell receptor (beta chain) described here comes from a study of OX40 agonist ivuxolimab in advanced cancers. The assay was immunoSEQ multiplex PCR, and TCRdb's table has in-frame clones only and misses some. The sample shows 75,000 or so clones, more than 70% of them seen only once. Findings of the study overall: What antigens the expanded peripheral T cells recognized was never established.

As for this clone: The antigen is unknown.

The CDR3 covers 16 residues. The germline V gene encodes CDR1 MNHEY and CDR2 SMNVEV (reference sequence). Trimming cost V 1 base and J 4 bases, with 16 bases left between them. The clonotype was recovered from an adult with an advanced solid tumor such as melanoma, head and neck, liver or kidney cancer. The chain uses TRBV27 and TRBJ1-2, with D perhaps matching TRBD1 (6 bases). The input for sequencing was CD4+ or CD8+ T cells sorted from blood, taken in a trial of the OX40 agonist ivuxolimab. DNA for the CDR3: TGTGCCAGCAGTTTATTCGGGACACATGAGATCTATGGCTACACCTTC. It translates to CASSLFGTHEIYGYTF.